Detailed here is one TCR beta chain. Its antigen is unidentified. The sample belongs to a study of lymphopenia after photon versus proton radiotherapy. Study findings and constraints: In patients who died, overall survival fell as post-nadir TCR diversity dropped more. Post-nadir diversity loss with photons came from oligoclonal expansion, particularly CD8+ Temra cells.

TCRdb's table, derived via immunoSEQ multiplex PCR, lists solely in-frame clones and lacks some. The table shows approximately 170,000 clones, with 80% to 90% occurring only once. The CDR3 spans 10 residues. Germline assignment: CDR1 SQVTM and CDR2 ANQGSEA. Trimming took off 2 bases at V and 7 bases at J, with 3 bases between the two ends. Material: peripheral blood, obtained from a patient treated with photon-based radiotherapy. The sequence was collected from a man aged 45 to 65 with gastric cancer. The J gene is TRBJ2-1, the V gene TRBV29-1; the D is unclear. The CDR3: CSVEYNEQFF. The CDR3 coding sequence is TGCAGCGTTGAATATAATGAGCAGTTCTTC.